The TCR beta chain under discussion was sequenced for a study of CD8+ T cells in alopecia areata. In each case, RNA was isolated and then reverse transcribed into cDNA as the sequencing template. TCRdb's table, derived via immunoSEQ multiplex PCR, lists solely in-frame clones and lacks some. Of approximately 120,000 clones listed, around 50% are singletons. In its sample, this clone was seen a few times. Its antigen is unidentified. Germline loops: CDR1 SEHNR, CDR2 FQNEAQ (reference sequence). The ends were cut back, 3 bases at V and 5 bases at J, with 11 bases in the middle. The CDR3 is 14 amino acids. Study-level results: Normal scalp showed lower clonality than lesional scalp, especially alopecia totalis/universalis.

The clonotype originates from a human donor with alopecia areata. Sequencing was carried out using NKG2D-low CD8+ T cells sorted from blood. The chain carries TRBV7-9 and TRBJ1-5; D is possibly TRBD1 (5 bases). The DNA of the CDR3 is TGTGCCAGCAGCTTGTTGGGGGGGGATCAGCCCCAGCATTTT. Its translation: CASSLLGGDQPQHF.